One and the same sample provided the 32 T cell receptor beta chains below, sequenced in a study of blood T cell repertoires in COVID-19. Some clones are missing from TCRdb's copy, which holds only in-frame ones; the method was immunoSEQ multiplex PCR. The table shows hundreds of thousands of clones, with roughly nine tenths occurring only once. The sample taken for sequencing was PBMCs or T cells enriched from blood (not recorded which). All receptors derive from an older woman who had recovered from COVID-19.

The chain recombines TRBV28 with TRBJ2-1; 10 bases match TRBD1. The CDR3 covers 16 residues. Germline V CDR1 and CDR2: MDHEN, SYDVKM. Trimming removed 5 bases from V and 7 bases from J; junction bases left unmatched: 11. The CDR3 region is CASSLLGQGGLNEQFF. The CDR3 DNA follows: TGTGCCAGCAGTCTCCTTGGACAGGGGGGGCTTAATGAGCAGTTCTTC.

CDR3 amino acids: CASSAQGRQNTGELFF. In DNA form, the CDR3 reads TGTGCCAGCAGCGCGCAGGGTCGGCAAAACACCGGGGAGCTGTTTTTT. The V and J genes are TRBV7-2 and TRBJ2-2; TRBD1 might be the D (5 bases). This CDR3 has 16 amino acids. V was cut by 5 bases and J by 2 bases, with 15 bases left in between. Germline lookup yields CDR1 SGHTA and CDR2 FQGNSA.

The chain employs TRBV2 and TRBJ2-1; TRBD1 might be the D (6 bases). CDR3 length: 12 residues. Germline CDR1 SNHLY, CDR2 FYNNEI. Trimming took off 6 bases at V and 6 bases at J, with 9 bases between the two ends. This chain's CDR3 is CASRGAANEQFF. CDR3 bases: TGTGCCAGCAGGGGGGCTGCCAATGAGCAGTTCTTC.

The rearrangement uses TRBV12-5 and TRBJ1-4, with D hard to call. The V and J ends lost 6 bases and 5 bases respectively, with 16 bases between them. CDR3 length equals 15 residues. Germline V lookup: CDR1 LGHNT, CDR2 FRNRAP. The CDR3 protein is CASGLRPVSNEKLFF. CDR3 DNA: TGTGCTAGTGGACTTCGTCCGGTTTCGAATGAAAAACTGTTTTTT.

This chain links TRBV9 with TRBJ2-6; unclear D gene. This CDR3 is built from 15 residues. Looked up from germline, CDR1 is SGDLS and CDR2 is YYNGEE. The V gene lost 1 base and the J gene lost 1 base, with 6 bases spanning the gap. The CDR3 loop reads CASSVTSSGANVLTF. DNA of the CDR3: TGTGCCAGCAGCGTAACGAGTTCTGGGGCCAACGTCCTGACTTTC.

The rearrangement uses TRBV19 and TRBJ1-3, with 7 bases lining up with TRBD1. The V gene's germline CDR1 is LNHDA and CDR2 SQIVND (reference sequence). CDR3 length equals 14 residues. J gave up 2 bases and V 6 bases, and 4 bases lay outside the gene matches. CDR3: CASSPTGPGNTIYF. The CDR3 nucleotides read TGTGCCAGTAGCCCGACAGGGCCTGGAAACACCATATATTTT.

The J gene is TRBJ1-5, the V gene TRBV27; D remains unclear. Trimming removed 5 bases from V and 0 bases from J, with 5 bases in between. Looked up from germline, CDR1 is MNHEY and CDR2 is SMNVEV (reference sequence). The CDR3 sequence is 13 residues long. CDR3 sequence reads: CASSRYSNQPQHF. The DNA of the CDR3 is TGTGCCAGCAGTCGTTATAGCAATCAGCCCCAGCATTTT.

This chain joins TRBV3-1 (or the pseudogene TRBV3-2) and TRBJ1-6; 9 bases agree with TRBD1. Germline CDR1 and CDR2: LGHDT and YNNKEL (reference sequence). The length of the CDR3 is 16 residues. V trimming: 5 bases; J trimming: 0 bases; junction bases outside the gene matches: 2. Written as DNA, the CDR3 is TGTGCCAGCAGCGCGGACAGGGGCTCCTATAATTCACCCCTCCACTTT. Residues: CASSADRGSYNSPLHF.

Note on this clone: This specimen includes other DNA sequences encoding the same CDR3. The chain recombines TRBV19 with TRBJ1-1; D is unclear. Trimming removed 8 bases at V and 0 bases at J, with 7 bases between. The CDR3 is 12 residues long. Germline CDR1 is LNHDA and CDR2 is SQIVND (reference sequence). CDR3 coding DNA: TGTGCCAGTTCGTTTCTGAACACTGAAGCTTTCTTT. Its protein product is CASSFLNTEAFF.

The chain combines TRBV19 with TRBJ1-1; a weak D match, TRBD1 (5 bases). Per germline, CDR1 LNHDA and CDR2 SQIVND (reference sequence). V lost 2 bases to trimming and J lost 1 base, with 8 bases between them. This CDR3 is 14 amino acids long. The CDR3 loop is CASSIYDRNTEAFF. CDR3 in DNA: TGTGCCAGTAGTATATATGACAGGAACACTGAAGCTTTCTTT.

The chain carries TRBV3-1 (or the pseudogene TRBV3-2) and TRBJ1-5, with 7 nucleotides matching TRBD1. CDR3 size: 14 residues. Germline V CDR1 and CDR2: LGHDT, YNNKEL (reference sequence). V shed 5 bases and J 3 bases; nucleotides not matched to a gene: 4. DNA for the CDR3: TGTGCCAGCAGCTTGGGACAGAACAATCAGCCCCAGCATTTT. Protein: CASSLGQNNQPQHF.

This chain connects TRBV19 to TRBJ1-2; D remains ambiguous. The CDR3 covers 15 residues. V was cut by 6 bases and J by 2 bases, with 16 bases left in between. Germline lookup yields CDR1 LNHDA and CDR2 SQIVND (reference sequence). The CDR3 sequence is CASRKVDRENYGYTF. The CDR3 nucleotides are TGTGCCAGTAGAAAAGTGGACCGGGAAAACTATGGCTACACCTTC.

V and J are TRBV6-1 and TRBJ1-4, with TRBD1 matching over 8 bases. The germline CDR1 and CDR2 sequences are MNHNS and SASEGT. This CDR3 spans 15 amino acids. Losses at the gene ends were 6 bases for V and 3 bases for J; bases not matched to a gene: 6. The CDR3 nucleotides are TGTGCCAGCAGCGCAGGGGGCCGGGCTAATGAAAAACTGTTTTTT. Amino acid sequence: CASSAGGRANEKLFF.

The gene calls are TRBV7-8 and TRBJ2-7; weak D call: TRBD2 (6 bases). Germline lookup yields CDR1 SGHVS and CDR2 FQNEAQ. Trimming removed 5 bases at V and 7 bases at J, with 18 bases between. The CDR3 loop spans 14 amino acids. The CDR3: CASSATRLEGEQYF. The CDR3 DNA reads TGTGCCAGCAGCGCCACCCGACTAGAGGGGGAGCAGTACTTC. The variable domain in full, with the rest retrieved from reference TRBV7-8 and TRBJ2-7, is GAGVSQSPRYKVAKRGQDVALRCDPISGHVSLFWYQQALGQGPEFLTYFQNEAQLDKSGLPSDRFFAERPEGSVSTLKIQRTQQEDSAVYLCASSATRLEGEQYFGPGTRLTVT.

The chain has TRBV18 and TRBJ2-2; D might be TRBD1 (6 bases). V lost 4 bases, J lost 5 bases, and 11 bases lay in between. The CDR3 has 14 amino acids. Looked up from germline, CDR1 is KGHSH and CDR2 is LQKENI. This chain's CDR3 is CASSQGTSTGELFF. As DNA, the CDR3 is TGTGCCAGCTCACAAGGGACATCTACCGGGGAGCTGTTTTTT.

The chain links TRBV18 to TRBJ1-1; D is unclear. V shed 3 bases and J shed 3 bases, with 11 bases lying between them. The length of the CDR3 is 14 residues. Germline V lookup: CDR1 KGHSH, CDR2 LQKENI. The DNA for the CDR3 is TGTGCCAGCTCACCGGCCTCCCAGGACACTGAAGCTTTCTTT. This codes for CASSPASQDTEAFF.

In the case of this clone: This sample also contains other DNA sequences that code for the same CDR3. The gene calls are TRBV9 and TRBJ2-1; tentatively, D is TRBD2 (7 bases). The ends were cut back, 0 bases at V and 2 bases at J, with 9 bases in the middle. The V gene's germline CDR1 is SGDLS and CDR2 YYNGEE. This CDR3 region has 15 residues. CDR3 sequence (DNA): TGTGCCAGCAGCGTAGGGGGGGGCCCCTACAATGAGCAGTTCTTC. Translating it yields CASSVGGGPYNEQFF.

This chain joins TRBV18 and TRBJ2-7; D is undetermined. Trimming removed 3 bases at V and 3 bases at J, with 9 bases between. Germline V CDR1 and CDR2: KGHSH, LQKENI. The CDR3 sequence is 13 residues long. CDR3 DNA sequence: TGTGCCAGCTCACCCCGGTCAGGCTACGAGCAGTACGTC. It specifies CASSPRSGYEQYV.

The chain combines TRBV11-3 with TRBJ1-4; D possibly corresponds to TRBD1 (6 bases). Germline lookup yields CDR1 SGHNT and CDR2 YENEEA. V lost 4 bases and J lost 8, with 14 bases in between. The CDR3 has 14 amino acids. The CDR3 region has the DNA TGTGCCAGCAGCTCGGACAGCTTGGGGGAAAAACTGTTTTTT. Translated: CASSSDSLGEKLFF.

V is TRBV7-9 and J is TRBJ2-7, with 8 bases matching TRBD2. Trimming at V came to 5 bases and at J to 8 bases, leaving 11 bases not matched to a gene. There are 14 residues in the CDR3. Germline V gene data show CDR1 as SEHNR and CDR2 as FQNEAQ (reference sequence). DNA of the CDR3: TGTGCCAGCAGCATCGGGGAGCGGGGGATCAAGCAGTACTTC. Translating it yields CASSIGERGIKQYF. Using reference TRBV7-9 and TRBJ2-7 for the parts outside the CDR3, the full variable domain is DTGVSQNPRHKITKRGQNVTFRCDPISEHNRLYWYRQTLGQGPEFLTYFQNEAQLEKSRLLSDRFSAERPKGSFSTLEIQRTEQGDSAMYLCASSIGERGIKQYFGPGTRLTVT.

The chain links TRBV7-9 to TRBJ1-2; the D gene is possibly TRBD1 (6 bases). Trimming shortened V by 5 bases and J by 4 bases, and 14 bases separated the two germline ends. This CDR3 comprises 14 residues. Germline V gene data show CDR1 as SEHNR and CDR2 as FQNEAQ (reference sequence). CDR3 nucleotides: TGTGCCAGCAGCGATACAGGGATTCCCTATGGCTACACCTTC. Its protein is CASSDTGIPYGYTF.

The chain recombines TRBV3-1 (or the pseudogene TRBV3-2) with TRBJ2-7; possible D gene TRBD2, 5 bases. This CDR3 has 15 amino acids. The germline V gene encodes CDR1 LGHDT and CDR2 YNNKEL (reference sequence). V was shortened by 0 bases and J by 3 bases, with 12 bases between the two germline ends. DNA for the CDR3: TGTGCCAGCAGCCAAGAGGTGGCGGACTTCTACGAGCAGTACTTC. Protein sequence: CASSQEVADFYEQYF.

The chain uses TRBV6-5 and TRBJ1-6, with a possible D match to TRBD1 (6 bases). The CDR3 length is 14 residues. V lost 5 bases, J lost 7 bases, and 12 bases lay in between. CDR1 and CDR2 from the germline V gene are MNHEY and SVGAGI. The CDR3 coding sequence is TGTGCCAGCAGTACGCCGGGACACAATTCACCCCTCCACTTT. This encodes CASSTPGHNSPLHF.

This chain connects TRBV6-5 to TRBJ2-7; D is ambiguous. The CDR3 loop spans 14 amino acids. Germline CDR1 is MNHEY and CDR2 is SVGAGI. Trimming shortened V by 6 bases and J by 1 base, and 13 bases separated the two germline ends. Written as DNA, the CDR3 is TGTGCCAGCAGCCAGACATTATGGTCCTACGAGCAGTACGTC. Protein product: CASSQTLWSYEQYV.

The chain carries TRBV11-2 and TRBJ2-2; 7 bases match TRBD2. The CDR3 length is 15 residues. Germline lookup yields CDR1 SGHAT and CDR2 FQNNGV. Germline trimming cut 6 bases from V and 4 bases from J; bases unmatched to any gene: 8. The CDR3 is CASRLAGVTTGELFF. The CDR3 nucleotides read TGTGCCAGCAGGCTTGCGGGGGTTACCACCGGGGAGCTGTTTTTT.

CDR3 coding DNA: TGTGCCAGCAGTGGGGACAGTTATGGCTACACCTTC. It is translated as CASSGDSYGYTF. The chain links TRBV2 to TRBJ1-2; 7 bases are a match to TRBD1. CDR1 is SNHLY, CDR2 FYNNEI, per germline. After removal of 4 bases from V and 5 bases from J, the junction contained 1 base not matched to a gene. This CDR3 has 12 amino acids. Full variable domain (remainder filled in from reference TRBV2 and TRBJ1-2): EPEVTQTPSHQVTQMGQEVILRCVPISNHLYFYWYRQILGQKVEFLVSFYNNEISEKSEIFDDQFSVERPDGSNFTLKIRSTKLEDSAMYFCASSGDSYGYTFGSGTRLTVV.

This sequence joins TRBV30 and TRBJ2-3, with D tentatively TRBD2 (6 bases). The CDR3 has 14 residues. The germline V and J ends were trimmed by 0 bases and 0 bases, with 7 bases remaining between them. Germline V gene sequence: CDR1 GTSNPN, CDR2 SVGIG (reference sequence). The CDR3 loop is CAWSVGTSTDTQYF. As DNA, the CDR3 is TGTGCCTGGAGTGTCGGGACTAGCACAGATACGCAGTATTTT.

This clone was counted once. CDR3 sequence: CASSLAPRETQYF. CDR3 bases: TGTGCCAGCAGCTTGGCCCCCCGAGAGACCCAGTACTTC. The gene calls are TRBV5-6 and TRBJ2-5, with D unclear. V lost 0 bases, J lost 4 bases, and 7 bases lay in between. Germline CDR1 and CDR2: SGHDT and YYEEEE. The CDR3 is 13 residues long.

The CDR3 loop reads CASSAQTQNYGYTF. The CDR3 bases are TGTGCCAGCAGTGCTCAAACACAGAACTATGGCTACACCTTC. V usage is TRBV25-1 and J usage is TRBJ1-2; D is unresolved. Between the trimmed V and J ends, which lost 4 bases and 2 bases, there was a span of 11 bases. From germline, CDR1 is MGHDK and CDR2 SYGVNS. The CDR3 has 14 amino acids.

This clone occurred once. This rearrangement joins TRBV3-1 (or the pseudogene TRBV3-2) to TRBJ1-3; D is ambiguous. Deletions cut 1 base from V and 2 bases from J, with 9 bases between. Per the germline V gene, CDR1 is LGHDT and CDR2 is YNNKEL (reference sequence). This CDR3 spans 15 amino acids. The CDR3 is CASSQAGGPGNTIYF. The CDR3, as DNA: TGTGCCAGCAGCCAAGCGGGCGGGCCTGGAAACACCATATATTTT.

This chain uses TRBV2 with TRBJ1-2, with a tentative D call TRBD1 (6 bases). Germline V gene lookup returns CDR1 SNHLY and CDR2 FYNNEI. Deletions cut 6 bases from V and 6 bases from J, with 20 bases between. CDR3 length equals 15 residues. Here the CDR3 reads CASRLQGPSIHGYTF. The CDR3 DNA is TGTGCCAGCAGGCTACAGGGTCCGTCAATCCATGGCTACACCTTC.

J is TRBJ2-4 and V is TRBV7-9, with 11 bases fitting TRBD1. This CDR3 is 15 amino acids long. With V trimmed by 6 bases and J by 8 bases, 9 bases remained unmatched. CDR1 SEHNR and CDR2 FQNEAQ come from the germline V gene (reference sequence). CDR3 DNA sequence: TGTGCCAGCAGTTTTGGACAGGGGGCGTCATACATTCAGTACTTC. Its translation is CASSFGQGASYIQYF.